This passage covers 5 T cell receptor beta chains from one sample sequenced in a study of identical twins. Via MiXCR, TCRdb re-called the 5' RACE reads, giving one row per CDR3 protein. The sample records about 570,000 distinct CDR3 sequences, around 9.6% being singletons. The same data also contributed to another study, on yellow fever vaccine responses in identical twins.

The source material was PBMCs. The receptor set was obtained from a woman between 18 and 29 years old in good health.

The V call is TRBV3-1, the J call TRBJ2-1, with a possible D match to TRBD2 (6 bases). This CDR3 is built from 12 residues. CDR1 and CDR2 (germline): LGHDT, YNNKEL (reference sequence). V shed 8 bases and J shed 6 bases, with 11 bases lying between them. CDR3 sequence reads: CASGGFANEQFF. CDR3 coding DNA: TGTGCCAGCGGAGGGTTCGCCAATGAGCAGTTCTTC.

V and J are TRBV5-3 and TRBJ2-2; D is ambiguous. TRBV5-3 carries the ORF label, with uncertain function. Trimming stripped 1 base from V and 3 bases from J, with 4 bases between. The CDR3 has 13 residues. The CDR3 bases are TGTGCCAGAAGCTTGACCCACACCGGGGAGCTGTTTTTT. Translated, it gives CARSLTHTGELFF.

This clonotype was found a few times. V gene TRBV28 combines with J gene TRBJ2-7, with D possibly being TRBD1 or TRBD2 (5 bases each). Germline CDR1 and CDR2: MDHEN and SYDVKM. The CDR3 contains 18 residues. Trimming took off 7 bases at V and 0 bases at J, with 25 bases between the two ends. CDR3 DNA sequence: TGTGCCAGCAACCCCCCCACCGTAGAGGGGCACTACTCCTACGAGCAGTACTTC. Protein product: CASNPPTVEGHYSYEQYF.

This clonotype was observed a few times. V usage is TRBV20-1 and J usage is TRBJ2-7; 11 bases align to TRBD2. V trimming: 2 bases; J trimming: 6 bases; junction bases outside the gene matches: 3. The CDR3 has 13 amino acids. Germline V gene sequence: CDR1 DFQATT, CDR2 SNEGSKA (reference sequence). CDR3 sequence: CSARLAGGREQYF. CDR3 DNA: TGCAGTGCTAGACTAGCGGGGGGTCGCGAGCAGTACTTC.

This clonotype has more than one count but fewer than ten. V and J are TRBV20-1 and TRBJ2-2, with D perhaps matching TRBD2 (5 bases). CDR1 DFQATT and CDR2 SNEGSKA come from the germline V gene (reference sequence). The CDR3 has 15 residues. V was pared by 6 bases and J by 1 base, with 15 bases between. CDR3 protein: CSAQVSGKNTGELFF. Here the CDR3 DNA reads TGCAGTGCCCAAGTTTCCGGGAAGAACACCGGGGAGCTGTTTTTT.